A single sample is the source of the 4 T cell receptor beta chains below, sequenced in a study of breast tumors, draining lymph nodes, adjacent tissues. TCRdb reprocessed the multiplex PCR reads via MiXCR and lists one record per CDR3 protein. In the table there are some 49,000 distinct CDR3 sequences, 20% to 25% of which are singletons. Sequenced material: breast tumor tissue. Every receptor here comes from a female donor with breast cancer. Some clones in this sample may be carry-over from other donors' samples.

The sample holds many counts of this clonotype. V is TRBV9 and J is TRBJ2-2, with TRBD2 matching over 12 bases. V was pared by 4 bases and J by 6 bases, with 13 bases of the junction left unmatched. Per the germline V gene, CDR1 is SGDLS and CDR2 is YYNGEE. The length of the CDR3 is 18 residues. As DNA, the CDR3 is TGTGCCAGCAGCTCCCTAGCCCGACTAGCGGGGGTGGCCGGGGAGCTGTTTTTT. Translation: CASSSLARLAGVAGELFF.

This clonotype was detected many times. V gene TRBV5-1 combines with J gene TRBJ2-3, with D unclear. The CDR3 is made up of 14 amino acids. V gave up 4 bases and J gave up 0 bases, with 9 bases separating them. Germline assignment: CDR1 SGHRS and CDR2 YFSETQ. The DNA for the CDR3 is TGCGCCAGCAGCCTGAGAACTAGCACAGATACGCAGTATTTT. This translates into CASSLRTSTDTQYF.

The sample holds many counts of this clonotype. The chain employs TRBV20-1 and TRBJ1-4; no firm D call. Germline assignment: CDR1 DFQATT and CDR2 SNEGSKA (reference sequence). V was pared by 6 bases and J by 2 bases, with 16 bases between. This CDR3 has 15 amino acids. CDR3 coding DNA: TGCAGTGCGCGGTCGTCAGCGCGGACTAATGAAAAACTGTTTTTT. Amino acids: CSARSSARTNEKLFF.

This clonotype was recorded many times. DNA of the CDR3: TGTGCCAGCAGCCGGGGGCCCAATCAGCCCCAGCATTTT. Its protein product is CASSRGPNQPQHF. V and J are TRBV5-5 and TRBJ1-5; a possible D gene is TRBD1 (6 bases). This CDR3 region has 13 residues. The V gene lost 4 bases and the J gene lost 3 bases, with 8 bases spanning the gap. CDR1 is SGHKS and CDR2 is YYEKEE in the germline V gene (reference sequence).